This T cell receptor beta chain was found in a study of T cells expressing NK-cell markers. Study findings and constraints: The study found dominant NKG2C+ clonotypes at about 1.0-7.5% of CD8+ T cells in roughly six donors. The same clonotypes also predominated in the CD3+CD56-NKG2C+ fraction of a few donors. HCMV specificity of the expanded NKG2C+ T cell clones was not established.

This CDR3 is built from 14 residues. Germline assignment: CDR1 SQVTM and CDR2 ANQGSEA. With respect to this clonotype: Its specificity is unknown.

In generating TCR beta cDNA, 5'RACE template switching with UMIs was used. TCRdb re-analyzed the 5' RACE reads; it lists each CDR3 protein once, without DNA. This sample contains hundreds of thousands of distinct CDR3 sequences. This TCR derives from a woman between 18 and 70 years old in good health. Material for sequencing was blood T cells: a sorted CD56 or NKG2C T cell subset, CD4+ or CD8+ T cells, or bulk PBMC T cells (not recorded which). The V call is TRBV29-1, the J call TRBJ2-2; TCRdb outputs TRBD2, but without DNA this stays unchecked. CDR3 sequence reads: CSVGLAGGYGELFF.